The entry below describes one T cell receptor (beta chain). This CDR3 comprises 16 residues. TCRdb reprocessed the 5' RACE reads; each CDR3 protein has one entry and no DNA is given. Here the sample table reports approximately 550,000 distinct CDR3 sequences. This record belongs to a study of T cells expressing NK-cell markers. Input material: blood T cells: a sorted CD56 or NKG2C T cell subset, CD4+ or CD8+ T cells, or bulk PBMC T cells (not recorded which). V is TRBV12-3 or TRBV12-4 and J is TRBJ2-5; TCRdb's assignment of TRBD1 cannot be checked, as there is no DNA. The receptor was isolated from a man aged 18 to 29 in good health. The CDR3 protein is CASSLAGGRGWETQYF.